Listed below are T cell receptor beta chains from one sample, sequenced in a study of tumor-infiltrating lymphocytes in oesophageal squamous cell carcinoma. MiXCR, applied by TCRdb to the PCR reads, yields one record per CDR3 protein. The top ten clones hold 19% of a sample with roughly 20,000 distinct CDR3 sequences, around 40% of them seen once. The specimen was esophageal tumor tissue. Receptors were obtained from a male donor with esophageal squamous cell carcinoma. Both conserved end residues are trimmed from each CDR3. Each record gives: J gene, V gene, D gene, CDR3 protein. A D gene is named only where the DNA matches it firmly.

J: TRBJ2-7; V: TRBV5-1; D: NA; CDR3: ASGESSYEQY
J: TRBJ2-5; V: TRBV11-2; D: NA; CDR3: ASSLDRQGAREETQY
J: NA; V: TRBV7-3; D: TRBD1; CDR3: ASSLQGAGETQY
J: TRBJ2-3; V: TRBV28; D: TRBD1; CDR3: ASSSRTGRLVTDTQY
J: TRBJ2-5; V: TRBV7-8; D: NA; CDR3: ASSLVGETQY
J: TRBJ1-1; V: TRBV7-3; D: NA; CDR3: ASSLNGQIGEAF
J: TRBJ1-5; V: TRBV11-2; D: NA; CDR3: ASSAGGSRDQPQH
J: TRBJ2-3; V: TRBV10-1; D: NA; CDR3: ASSESRDYTDHTQY
J: TRBJ2-1; V: TRBV18; D: TRBD2; CDR3: ASTSVREGLNEQF
J: TRBJ1-5; V: TRBV7-9; D: TRBD1; CDR3: ASSPTGGAGQPQH